The 2 T cell receptor beta chains listed next were all sequenced from one sample in a study of cytomegalovirus exposure and HLA in healthy donors. The PCR contained 60 Vbeta and 13 Jbeta primers. Assay: immunoSEQ multiplex PCR; the TCRdb copy retains only in-frame clones and omits some. The sample comprises 55,000 to 80,000 clones, around 74% of which are singletons, and roughly 20% rests with the top ten. Sequencing was carried out using PBMCs. These receptors were obtained from a woman in her thirties in good health and CMV-seropositive.

The rearrangement uses TRBV4-1 and TRBJ1-1; D is unresolved. The CDR3 sequence is 15 residues long. The V end lost 0 bases, the J end lost 9 bases, and 17 bases lay between the germline ends. Germline CDR1 MGHRA, CDR2 YSYEKL. This chain's CDR3 is CASSQDYSGLVKAFF. CDR3 DNA: TGCGCCAGCAGCCAAGATTATTCAGGATTGGTTAAAGCTTTCTTT.

The gene calls are TRBV28 and TRBJ1-1, with D maybe TRBD1 (6 bases). The CDR3 covers 14 residues. Deletions cut 6 bases from V and 5 bases from J, with 16 bases between. CDR1 and CDR2 (germline): MDHEN, SYDVKM. This CDR3 is CASRPTGPTTEAFF. The CDR3 DNA reads TGTGCCAGCAGACCGACAGGTCCAACAACTGAAGCTTTCTTT.